Presented here are 15 T cell receptor beta chains from one specimen sequenced in a study of PD-L1 blockade in urothelial cancer. This sample's time point: pretreatment peripheral blood. Produced via immunoSEQ multiplex PCR; TCRdb's table is partial and in-frame only. The sample has tens of thousands of clones, 79% seen once; the top ten hold under 11%. The source material was PBMCs, sampled around atezolizumab (anti-PD-L1) treatment. The receptor set was obtained from a man in his 70s with urothelial cancer.

This clone came up a few times. CDR3 loop: CAWSVKGAGGGEQYF. Here the CDR3 DNA reads TGTGCCTGGAGTGTAAAGGGGGCAGGGGGAGGCGAGCAGTACTTC. The gene calls are TRBV30 and TRBJ2-7; D may be TRBD1 (7 bases). V was shortened by 0 bases and J by 6 bases, with 18 bases between the two germline ends. Germline lookup yields CDR1 GTSNPN and CDR2 SVGIG (reference sequence). This CDR3 spans 15 amino acids.

This chain uses TRBV29-1 with TRBJ2-3, with D perhaps TRBD2 (5 bases). The length of the CDR3 is 16 residues. CDR1 and CDR2 (germline): SQVTM, ANQGSEA. The V end was cut by 0 bases, the J end by 1 base, with 14 bases between. CDR3: CSVEDEPSSRTDTQYF. The CDR3 DNA follows: TGCAGCGTTGAAGATGAGCCTAGCAGCCGCACAGATACGCAGTATTTT.

The chain employs TRBV28 and TRBJ2-7; a possible D gene is TRBD1 (6 bases). Per germline, CDR1 MDHEN and CDR2 SYDVKM. The CDR3 loop spans 14 amino acids. V lost 5 bases and J 0 bases, leaving 11 bases between the germline ends. CDR3 nucleotides: TGTGCCAGCAGTACTCCGACAGGCTCCTACGAGCAGTACTTC. Amino acid sequence: CASSTPTGSYEQYF.

The chain uses TRBV15 and TRBJ1-3; 8 bases agree with TRBD1. Trimming at V came to 3 bases and at J to 3 bases, leaving 7 bases not matched to a gene. In germline, CDR1 is LNHNV, CDR2 YYDKDF (reference sequence). This CDR3 is built from 16 residues. The CDR3 region is CATSRETRGHGNTIYF. The CDR3 DNA reads as TGTGCCACCAGCAGGGAGACCAGGGGGCATGGAAACACCATATATTTT.

This clone appeared once. The chain is built from TRBV5-1 and TRBJ2-3; the match to TRBD2 covers 8 bases. V shed 3 bases, J shed 2 bases, and the junction held 11 bases outside the gene matches. In germline, CDR1 is SGHRS, CDR2 YFSETQ. The CDR3 is 17 amino acids. The CDR3 region is CASSWGTGLANTDTQYF. CDR3 sequence (DNA): TGCGCCAGCAGCTGGGGGACCGGACTAGCTAACACAGATACGCAGTATTTT.

V is TRBV10-3 and J is TRBJ1-5, with D maybe TRBD1 (5 bases). The CDR3 spans 14 residues. Germline lookup yields CDR1 ENHRY and CDR2 SYGVKD. V shed 5 bases and J shed 5 bases, with 13 bases lying between them. The DNA for the CDR3 is TGTGCCATCAGTCCTGGGGGGGTTGATCAGCCCCAGCATTTT. It is translated as CAISPGGVDQPQHF.

This chain joins TRBV10-3 and TRBJ2-1; 9 nucleotides line up with TRBD2. Trimming cost V 8 bases and J 0 bases; bases outside gene matches: 2. Germline CDR1 and CDR2: ENHRY and SYGVKD. This CDR3 is 14 amino acids long. CDR3: CAIAGLASYNEQFF. In nucleotides, the CDR3 is TGTGCCATCGCGGGACTAGCCTCCTACAATGAGCAGTTCTTC.

In its sample, this clone was seen a few times. The CDR3 here is CASSLGTGPGTEAFF. The DNA for the CDR3 is TGTGCCAGCAGCTTAGGGACAGGGCCAGGAACTGAAGCTTTCTTT. The genes are TRBV13 and TRBJ1-1; TRBD1 agrees at 7 bases. The CDR3 spans 15 residues. Trimming at V came to 0 bases and at J to 5 bases, leaving 6 bases not matched to a gene. The V gene's germline CDR1 is PRHDT and CDR2 FYEKMQ (reference sequence). Complete variable domain (other parts from reference TRBV13 and TRBJ1-1): AAGVIQSPRHLIKEKRETATLKCYPIPRHDTVYWYQQGPGQDPQFLISFYEKMQSDKGSIPDRFSAQQFSDYHSELNMSSLELGDSALYFCASSLGTGPGTEAFFGQGTRLTVV.

The DNA of the CDR3 is TGTGCCAGCAGCCCAGTAACAGGGGACACTGAAGCTTTCTTT. This encodes CASSPVTGDTEAFF. J is TRBJ1-1 and V is TRBV9; 7 bases are shared with TRBD1. Germline V CDR1 and CDR2: SGDLS, YYNGEE. The CDR3 spans 14 residues. Trimming cost V 4 bases and J 3 bases; bases outside gene matches: 6.

The CDR3 DNA is TGTGCCAGCAGTTTAAAGCCCGGCTACGAGCAGTACTTC. Protein product: CASSLKPGYEQYF. This chain joins TRBV27 and TRBJ2-7; D is ambiguous. The V gene's germline CDR1 is MNHEY and CDR2 SMNVEV (reference sequence). The CDR3 consists of 13 residues. V lost 2 bases, J lost 3 bases, and 8 bases lay in between.

V gene TRBV7-2 combines with J gene TRBJ2-6; TRBD2 is a possible D gene (5 bases). The CDR3 has 16 amino acids. Germline V lookup: CDR1 SGHTA, CDR2 FQGNSA. Trimming left V 5 bases short and J 0 bases short, with 11 bases between. CDR3 protein: CASSVTGGSGANVLTF. The CDR3 bases are TGTGCCAGCAGCGTGACTGGAGGCTCTGGGGCCAACGTCCTGACTTTC.

The rearrangement links TRBV30 to TRBJ2-7; possibly TRBD1 for D (7 bases). Germline loops: CDR1 GTSNPN, CDR2 SVGIG (reference sequence). This CDR3 is 15 amino acids long. With 1 base removed from V and 1 base from J, the gap between germline ends came to 14 bases. The DNA for the CDR3 is TGTGCCTGGAGTGGGGGGGAACAGGGGTCCTACGAGCAGTACTTC. Translation: CAWSGGEQGSYEQYF. Full variable domain (remainder filled in from reference TRBV30 and TRBJ2-7): SQTIHQWPATLVQPVGSPLSLECTVEGTSNPNLYWYRQAAGRGLQLLFYSVGIGQISSEVPQNLSASRPQDRQFILSSKKLLLSDSGFYLCAWSGGEQGSYEQYFGPGTRLTVT.

This chain links TRBV10-1 with TRBJ2-1; TRBD2 matches at 8 bases. Germline loops: CDR1 WNHNN, CDR2 SYGVQD (reference sequence). V lost 5 bases, J lost 8 bases, and 11 bases stayed unmatched. The CDR3 extends over 15 amino acids. CDR3 sequence: CASSPTSVIGHEQFF. CDR3 nucleotides: TGCGCCAGCAGTCCGACTAGCGTCATCGGGCATGAGCAGTTCTTC.

The CDR3: CASRAGTGKETQYF. CDR3 nucleotides: TGTGCCAGCAGGGCCGGGACAGGGAAAGAGACCCAGTACTTC. The rearrangement uses TRBV2 and TRBJ2-5; 9 nucleotides match TRBD1. This CDR3 is built from 14 residues. CDR1 and CDR2 (germline): SNHLY, FYNNEI. With V trimmed by 6 bases and J by 3 bases, 5 bases remained unmatched.

The chain is built from TRBV10-2 and TRBJ2-2; 7 positions match TRBD1. The CDR3 spans 15 residues. The V and J ends lost 5 bases and 2 bases, in that order; junction bases with no gene match: 5. CDR1 and CDR2 from the germline V gene are WSHSY and SAAADI. The CDR3 reads CASSNRDSNTGELFF. CDR3 nucleotide sequence: TGCGCCAGCAGTAACCGGGACAGCAACACCGGGGAGCTGTTTTTT.